This entry lists 7 T cell receptor beta chains sequenced from one sample in a study of T-cell reconstitution after alpha-beta-depleted transplantation in children. Unique molecular identifiers were built into the TCRbeta library. TCRdb recomputed calls from the PCR reads with MiXCR, one row per CDR3 protein. The sample shows 260,000 or so distinct CDR3 sequences, around 12% of them seen only once. The material was PBMCs from the stem cell graft donor, obtained from the stem cell graft. These receptors came from a human donor who donated a stem cell graft to a child with acute lymphoblastic leukemia.

This clonotype has a count of ten or more. V gene TRBV12-3 or TRBV12-4 combines with J gene TRBJ2-7; TRBD2 agrees at 7 bases. With V trimmed by 8 bases and J by 5 bases, 12 bases remained unmatched. This CDR3 has 14 amino acids. The CDR3 sequence: CASSGGEAFDEQYF. The CDR3 DNA sequence: TGTGCCAGCTCGGGGGGAGAAGCCTTCGACGAGCAGTACTTC.

This clonotype came up many times. This chain links TRBV5-1 with TRBJ2-7; D is ambiguous. V lost 4 bases, J lost 4 bases, and 9 bases lay in between. This CDR3 has 12 amino acids. Germline-derived CDR1 and CDR2 are SGHRS and YFSETQ. This CDR3 is CASSPQSYEQYF. As DNA, the CDR3 is TGCGCCAGCAGCCCACAGAGTTACGAGCAGTACTTC.

This clonotype was counted at least ten times. The rearrangement links TRBV9 to TRBJ2-7; possible D gene TRBD2, 6 bases. The V and J ends lost 0 bases and 4 bases respectively, with 14 bases between them. Germline V lookup: CDR1 SGDLS, CDR2 YYNGEE. This CDR3 has 15 residues. The CDR3 DNA reads TGTGCCAGCAGCGTAGAGGGACTCGGAGGATACGAGCAGTACTTC. It yields the protein CASSVEGLGGYEQYF. Filled out from reference TRBV9 and TRBJ2-7, the complete variable domain reads DSGVTQTPKHLITATGQRVTLRCSPRSGDLSVYWYQQSLDQGLQFLIQYYNGEERAKGNILERFSAQQFPDLHSELNLSSLELGDSALYFCASSVEGLGGYEQYFGPGTRLTVT.

This clonotype was seen many times. J is TRBJ2-7 and V is TRBV5-1; weak D call: TRBD1 (5 bases). CDR1 and CDR2 from the germline V gene are SGHRS and YFSETQ. CDR3 length: 15 amino acids. Between the trimmed V and J ends, which lost 2 bases and 6 bases, there was a span of 18 bases. The CDR3 reads CASSLLPMQGGEQYF. The DNA for the CDR3 is TGCGCCAGCAGCTTACTTCCTATGCAGGGCGGCGAGCAGTACTTC.

This clonotype turned up a few times. At one of its ends the junction is not consistent with the germline gene, which may arise from a read error. This chain links TRBV5-1 with TRBJ2-6; TRBD1 aligns across 9 bases. The germline CDR1 and CDR2 sequences are SGHRS and YFSETQ. The CDR3 extends over 17 amino acids. The CDR3 loop reads CASSSGTGNSGANGLTF. In nucleotides, the CDR3 is TGCGCCAGCAGCTCAGGGACAGGGAACTCTGGGGCCAACGGCCTGACTTTC.

This chain uses TRBV21-1 with TRBJ2-7; the table gives TRBD2 as D, unverified against the DNA. TRBV21-1 corresponds to a pseudogene. The CDR3 has 18 amino acids. The chain's CDR3 is CASSKGPEREGKSYEQYF. Here the CDR3 DNA reads TGTGCCAGCAGCAAAGGTCCGGAGCGGGAGGGCAAATCCTACGAGCAGTACTTC.

This clonotype was seen many times. V is TRBV6-5 and J is TRBJ2-7, with TRBD2 matching over 9 bases. After removal of 4 bases from V and 5 bases from J, the junction contained 12 bases not matched to a gene. The CDR3 totals 16 residues. Germline CDR1 and CDR2: MNHEY and SVGAGI. CDR3 sequence: CASSCREPAGGNEQYF. The CDR3 region has the DNA TGTGCCAGCAGTTGTAGGGAACCAGCGGGAGGAAACGAGCAGTACTTC.